This paragraph covers one T cell receptor beta chain sequence. Treatment described: preoperative locoregional IRX-2 cytokine immunotherapy. Samples came from a phase Ib trial of preoperative locoregional IRX-2 cytokine immunotherapy. This CDR3 is built from 13 residues. Germline loops: CDR1 LGHNA, CDR2 YSLEER. The V and J ends lost 4 bases and 9 bases respectively, with 13 bases between them. This sample stems from a study of preoperative IRX-2 immunotherapy in early breast cancer. Here immunoSEQ multiplex PCR was the method, and the copy in TCRdb shows in-frame clones only, minus some. The repertoire holds 40,000 to 45,000 clones, with less than 95% as singletons.

The V call is TRBV4-3, the J call TRBJ2-1; possibly TRBD1 or TRBD2 for D (5 bases each). This clonotype was sampled from a human donor with breast cancer. Sequenced here: tumor tissue, sampled after IRX-2 immunotherapy. Written as DNA, the CDR3 is TGCGCCAGCAGCCGGGACCTGGGCGGTGAGCAGTTCTTC. The encoded protein is CASSRDLGGEQFF.